What follows are 26 T cell receptor beta chains derived from one specimen sequenced in a study of shared clonotypes between healthy human individuals. The table came from immunoSEQ multiplex PCR; TCRdb's copy has only in-frame clones and leaves some out. The sample includes about 2 million clones, 85% to 95% of them seen just once. Specimen: naive CD4+ T cells sorted from blood. Indicated subset: CD45RA+ positively selected. Source of these receptors: a man aged 18 to 29 in good health.

The chain recombines TRBV5-1 with TRBJ2-7; 7 bases are a match to TRBD1. With 2 bases clipped from V and 4 bases from J, the junction kept 3 bases outside the gene matches. Germline V gives CDR1 SGHRS, CDR2 YFSETQ. CDR3 size: 13 residues. The CDR3 spells CASSFGDRYEQYF. The CDR3 bases are TGCGCCAGCAGCTTCGGGGACAGATACGAGCAGTACTTC.

The chain couples TRBV7-3 to TRBJ2-4, with D perhaps given as TRBD1 or TRBD2 (5 bases each). The CDR3 totals 17 residues. Between the trimmed V and J ends, which lost 7 bases and 0 bases, there was a span of 19 bases. Germline V lookup: CDR1 SGHTA, CDR2 FQGTGA. The CDR3 here is CASNIQPGGLAKNIQYF. In DNA form, the CDR3 reads TGTGCCAGCAACATACAACCTGGGGGATTAGCCAAAAACATTCAGTACTTC.

Here the CDR3 reads CASNGGSGGHEKLFF. The DNA for the CDR3 is TGTGCCAGCAACGGTGGGAGTGGGGGTCATGAAAAACTGTTTTTT. The genes are TRBV6-1 and TRBJ1-4; weak D call: TRBD1 (5 bases). The V and J ends lost 7 bases and 6 bases respectively, with 18 bases between them. Per the germline V gene, CDR1 is MNHNS and CDR2 is SASEGT. This CDR3 comprises 15 residues.

The genes are TRBV7-9 and TRBJ1-1, with 9 positions matching TRBD1. Trimming cost V 5 bases and J 5 bases; bases outside gene matches: 9. The CDR3 covers 15 residues. Germline lookup yields CDR1 SEHNR and CDR2 FQNEAQ (reference sequence). CDR3 nucleotides: TGTGCCAGCAGCAAAGCCGGGACAGGGCGGACTGAAGCTTTCTTT. It yields the protein CASSKAGTGRTEAFF.

This clone has a single count. The genes are TRBV27 and TRBJ2-5; 10 bases are a match to TRBD2. Trimming at V came to 3 bases and at J to 5 bases, leaving 6 bases not matched to a gene. This CDR3 spans 15 amino acids. Germline V CDR1 and CDR2: MNHEY, SMNVEV (reference sequence). CDR3 DNA sequence: TGTGCCAGCAGTTTCAGCGGGGGGGCTCTGGAGACCCAGTACTTC. Protein product: CASSFSGGALETQYF.

The rearrangement links TRBV6-5 to TRBJ1-2; D remains ambiguous. The ends were cut back, 6 bases at V and 8 bases at J, with 13 bases in the middle. CDR1 is MNHEY, CDR2 SVGAGI, per germline. The CDR3 runs 12 residues. The CDR3 loop is CASRENPGGYTF. In nucleotides, the CDR3 is TGTGCCAGCAGAGAGAATCCTGGGGGCTACACCTTC.

The CDR3 here is CASSTGGVGRYGYTF. In nucleotides, the CDR3 is TGTGCCAGCAGTACAGGGGGCGTTGGTAGATATGGCTACACCTTC. The V call is TRBV28, the J call TRBJ1-2; 9 bases match TRBD1. Unmatched junction bases numbered 9, after V lost 5 bases and J lost 5 bases. Germline V gene data show CDR1 as MDHEN and CDR2 as SYDVKM. CDR3 length equals 15 residues.

V and J are TRBV6-5 and TRBJ1-1; D is ambiguous. Germline V gene data show CDR1 as MNHEY and CDR2 as SVGAGI. This CDR3 comprises 14 residues. V dropped 2 bases and J dropped 1 base, with 8 bases sitting between them. In nucleotides, the CDR3 is TGTGCCAGCAGTTACGCCGTGAGGAACACTGAAGCTTTCTTT. As protein: CASSYAVRNTEAFF.

V gene TRBV6-6 combines with J gene TRBJ2-7; 8 nucleotides line up with TRBD1. The CDR3 extends over 15 amino acids. V gave up 11 bases and J gave up 2 bases; unmatched junction bases: 14. The germline gives CDR1 MNHNY, CDR2 SVGAGI (reference sequence). CDR3 protein: CAGSWYRGATYEQYF. DNA of the CDR3: TGTGCCGGATCATGGTACAGGGGGGCCACCTACGAGCAGTACTTC.

This CDR3 reads CASNQGRSYGYTF. In nucleotides, the CDR3 is TGTGCCAGCAACCAGGGGAGAAGCTATGGCTACACCTTC. This chain connects TRBV6-5 to TRBJ1-2, with D tentatively TRBD1 (6 bases). There are 13 residues in the CDR3. Germline V gene sequence: CDR1 MNHEY, CDR2 SVGAGI. The V gene lost 7 bases and the J gene lost 4 bases, with 13 bases spanning the gap.

A word on this clone: Additional DNA sequences in this sample encode the identical CDR3. This chain joins TRBV7-2 and TRBJ1-2; a weak D match, TRBD1 (6 bases). V was shortened by 3 bases and J by 2 bases, with 13 bases between the two germline ends. Germline V gene data show CDR1 as SGHTA and CDR2 as FQGNSA. The CDR3 has 15 residues. DNA of the CDR3: TGTGCCAGCAGCTTTGGAGCGGGGGGCAACTATGGCTACACCTTC. Translated, it gives CASSFGAGGNYGYTF.

This clone has just one count. The V gene is TRBV28, the J gene TRBJ1-3; D is unclear. CDR1 is MDHEN and CDR2 is SYDVKM in the germline V gene. This CDR3 contains 15 residues. The V and J ends lost 4 bases and 2 bases respectively, with 12 bases between them. Here the CDR3 reads CASSSQWVTGNTIYF. The CDR3 DNA reads as TGTGCCAGCAGTTCCCAGTGGGTCACTGGAAACACCATATATTTT.

The J gene is TRBJ1-3, the V gene TRBV29-1; D is ambiguous. The CDR3 has 13 amino acids. Germline CDR1 reads SQVTM; CDR2 reads ANQGSEA. V lost 4 bases and J lost 0, with 7 bases in between. CDR3 in amino acids: CSVAVYSGNTIYF. For the CDR3, the DNA is TGCAGCGTTGCAGTGTACTCTGGAAACACCATATATTTT.

This chain connects TRBV2 to TRBJ2-7; TRBD2 might be the D (7 bases). The CDR3 sequence is 20 residues long. CDR1 is SNHLY and CDR2 is FYNNEI in the germline V gene. V was cut by 3 bases and J by 0 bases, with 27 bases left in between. As DNA, the CDR3 is TGTGCCAGCAGTGAGACCAGGGGACTACCTTCAACCCTTTTCTCCTACGAGCAGTACTTC. It specifies CASSETRGLPSTLFSYEQYF.

The chain recombines TRBV9 with TRBJ2-2; 7 bases align to TRBD2. V shed 2 bases and J 0 bases; nucleotides not matched to a gene: 4. This CDR3 spans 16 amino acids. Germline lookup yields CDR1 SGDLS and CDR2 YYNGEE. The chain's CDR3 is CASSVLSGANTGELFF. The CDR3 coding sequence is TGTGCCAGCAGCGTCTTAAGCGGGGCGAACACCGGGGAGCTGTTTTTT.

The chain joins TRBV29-1 to TRBJ1-1, with no clear D. Germline loops: CDR1 SQVTM, CDR2 ANQGSEA. CDR3 size: 13 residues. The V end lost 6 bases, the J end lost 3 bases, and 14 bases lay between the germline ends. The CDR3: CSVEELEYTEAFF. CDR3 DNA: TGCAGCGTGGAGGAGTTAGAGTACACTGAAGCTTTCTTT.

The rearrangement uses TRBV6-6 and TRBJ1-3; D gene ambiguous. This CDR3 is built from 16 residues. CDR1 is MNHNY, CDR2 SVGAGI, per germline (reference sequence). V was cut by 0 bases and J by 0 bases, with 9 bases left in between. CDR3 sequence reads: CASSYSTEYSGNTIYF. The CDR3 DNA sequence: TGTGCCAGCAGTTACTCGACGGAGTACTCTGGAAACACCATATATTTT.

This clone came up once. The rearrangement links TRBV18 to TRBJ2-1; 8 bases agree with TRBD2. The germline V gene encodes CDR1 KGHSH and CDR2 LQKENI. With 8 bases clipped from V and 6 bases from J, the junction kept 9 bases outside the gene matches. This CDR3 contains 14 residues. DNA for the CDR3: TGTGCCAGCATTAGGAGTCTAGCGGGCAATGAGCAGTTCTTC. Protein: CASIRSLAGNEQFF.

This clone appeared a single time. The CDR3 here is CASSGDRGQETQYF. The CDR3 DNA follows: TGTGCCAGCAGTGGGGACAGGGGGCAAGAGACCCAGTACTTC. The rearrangement joins TRBV2 to TRBJ2-5; TRBD1 matches 11 bases. V lost 4 bases, J lost 2 bases, and 0 bases stayed unmatched. Germline V gene lookup returns CDR1 SNHLY and CDR2 FYNNEI. The CDR3 is made up of 14 amino acids.

A single count supports this clone. The rearrangement joins TRBV2 to TRBJ2-1; 11 bases line up with TRBD2. This CDR3 spans 16 amino acids. Germline V gene sequence: CDR1 SNHLY, CDR2 FYNNEI. Trimming at V came to 2 bases and at J to 8 bases, leaving 8 bases not matched to a gene. As DNA, the CDR3 is TGTGCCAGCAGTGAATTAGCGGGGGGGCGCACGGATGAGCAGTTCTTC. Protein product: CASSELAGGRTDEQFF.

V gene TRBV5-1 combines with J gene TRBJ2-7; 8 nucleotides agree with TRBD1. The CDR3 spans 14 residues. The J segment lost 6 bases and the V segment lost 4 bases, leaving 9 bases of the junction unmatched. The germline V gene encodes CDR1 SGHRS and CDR2 YFSETQ. CDR3: CASSPGTGPREQYF. In DNA form, the CDR3 reads TGCGCCAGCAGCCCCGGGACAGGCCCCCGCGAGCAGTACTTC.

The chain combines TRBV27 with TRBJ1-3; D is unresolved. Germline CDR1 MNHEY, CDR2 SMNVEV (reference sequence). The V end lost 3 bases, the J end lost 0 bases, and 12 bases lay between the germline ends. The CDR3 runs to 16 residues. The CDR3 DNA reads TGTGCCAGCAGTTTTGGGGTTCCGAGCTCTGGAAACACCATATATTTT. This encodes CASSFGVPSSGNTIYF.

The V and J genes are TRBV7-2 and TRBJ2-5, with D perhaps assigned TRBD1 or TRBD2 (5 bases each). In germline, CDR1 is SGHTA, CDR2 FQGNSA. The CDR3 contains 15 residues. Trimming stripped 0 bases from V and 5 bases from J, with 13 bases between. CDR3 sequence (DNA): TGTGCCAGCAGCTTAGCGCGGGCAGGGAAGGAGACCCAGTACTTC. Protein sequence: CASSLARAGKETQYF.

The CDR3 reads CACKRPGPLYSPLHF. DNA for the CDR3: TGTGCCTGTAAACGGCCGGGGCCCCTCTATTCACCCCTCCACTTT. This chain uses TRBV30 with TRBJ1-6; possibly TRBD1 for D (5 bases). Germline V lookup: CDR1 GTSNPN, CDR2 SVGIG (reference sequence). Trimming removed 6 bases at V and 8 bases at J, with 20 bases between. CDR3 length equals 15 residues.

The CDR3, as DNA: TGCGCCAGCAGCTTCAGGACCCAAAACACCGGGGAGCTGTTTTTT. It encodes CASSFRTQNTGELFF. This rearrangement joins TRBV5-1 to TRBJ2-2; D call uncertain. The V end lost 2 bases, the J end lost 2 bases, and 10 bases lay between the germline ends. This CDR3 has 15 residues. The germline V gene has CDR1 SGHRS and CDR2 YFSETQ.

This chain connects TRBV2 to TRBJ1-5; 8 nucleotides line up with TRBD1. Germline V lookup: CDR1 SNHLY, CDR2 FYNNEI. The CDR3 runs 13 residues. Unmatched junction bases numbered 4, after V lost 7 bases and J lost 5 bases. CDR3 DNA: TGTGCCAGCAATGGACAGGGAGATCAGCCCCAGCATTTT. Translated: CASNGQGDQPQHF.